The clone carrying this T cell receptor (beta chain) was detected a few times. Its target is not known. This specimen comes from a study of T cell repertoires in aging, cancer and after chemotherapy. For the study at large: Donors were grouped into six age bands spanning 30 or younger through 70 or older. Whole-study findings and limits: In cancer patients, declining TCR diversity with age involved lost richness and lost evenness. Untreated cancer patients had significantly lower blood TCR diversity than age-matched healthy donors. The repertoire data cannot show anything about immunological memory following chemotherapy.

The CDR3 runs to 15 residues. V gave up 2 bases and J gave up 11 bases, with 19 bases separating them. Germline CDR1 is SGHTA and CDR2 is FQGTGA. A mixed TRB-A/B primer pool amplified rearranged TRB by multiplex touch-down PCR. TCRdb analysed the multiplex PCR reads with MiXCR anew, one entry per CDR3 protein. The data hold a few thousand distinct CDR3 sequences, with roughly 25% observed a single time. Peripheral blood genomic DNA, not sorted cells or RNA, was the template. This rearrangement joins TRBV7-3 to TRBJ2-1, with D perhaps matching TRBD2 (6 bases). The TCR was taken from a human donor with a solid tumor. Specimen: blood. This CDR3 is CASSLGGSGSSKQFF. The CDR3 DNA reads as TGTGCCAGCAGCTTAGGGGGGTCGGGGAGCAGTAAGCAGTTCTTC.